The 2 T cell receptor beta chains presented below share a single source sample, sequenced in a study of blood T cell repertoires in COVID-19. Sequencing used immunoSEQ multiplex PCR; TCRdb keeps in-frame clones, though not all of them. The sample lists approximately 53,000 clones; roughly 87% were seen once. The sequenced sample consisted of peripheral blood. These receptors were obtained from a woman in her sixties or seventies with acute or convalescent COVID-19.

V usage is TRBV6-5 and J usage is TRBJ2-7, with 10 bases aligning to TRBD1. V was clipped by 5 bases and J by 3 bases; unmatched bases: 4. The CDR3 totals 14 residues. In germline, CDR1 is MNHEY, CDR2 SVGAGI. The CDR3 protein is CASSTRTGGYEQYF. In DNA form, the CDR3 reads TGTGCCAGCAGTACCCGGACAGGGGGCTACGAGCAGTACTTC.

The gene calls are TRBV7-2 and TRBJ1-1; tentative D call: TRBD1 (5 bases). From germline, CDR1 is SGHTA and CDR2 FQGNSA. The CDR3 is 14 amino acids. Trimming stripped 2 bases from V and 5 bases from J, with 12 bases between. The CDR3 sequence: CASSLRGVGTEAFF. The CDR3 DNA follows: TGTGCCAGCAGCTTACGGGGGGTGGGGACTGAAGCTTTCTTT.